A selection of T cell receptor beta chains follows, all from one sample in a study of shared clonotypes between healthy human individuals. Some clones are missing from TCRdb's copy, which holds only in-frame ones; the method was immunoSEQ multiplex PCR. The table shows about 1.1 million clones, with around 78% occurring only once. Material: memory CD4+ T cells from PBMCs. These receptors all come from a man aged 18 to 29 in good health. Some clones in this sample may be carry-over from other donors' samples. Each CDR3 is given with its conserved first and last residue. The order of the fields is V gene, D gene, J gene, clone size, CDR3 protein, CDR3 DNA. The D gene is left open where the match is weak. For some rows the clone size is stated as once, few or many, or as a class when expanded; others skip it.

TRBV6-6	.	TRBJ2-1	.	CASSGQSSYNEQFF	TGTGCCAGCAGTGGACAGAGCTCCTACAATGAGCAGTTCTTC
TRBV6-1	.	TRBJ1-1	.	CASSERQAEAFF	TGTGCCAGCAGTGAACGACAGGCAGAAGCTTTCTTT
TRBV5-1	.	TRBJ2-2	.	CASSLAGTTGELFF	TGCGCCAGCAGCTTGGCGGGCACTACCGGGGAGCTGTTTTTT
TRBV27	TRBD1	TRBJ1-2	.	CASRLDRGSGGYTF	TGTGCCAGCAGATTAGACAGGGGTTCCGGTGGCTACACCTTC
TRBV5-4	TRBD2	TRBJ2-5	once	CASSTRLAGIQETQYF	TGTGCCAGCAGTACAAGACTAGCGGGAATACAAGAGACCCAGTACTTC
TRBV10-3	TRBD2	TRBJ2-7	.	CAISADLPGLAYEQYF	TGTGCCATCAGTGCGGACCTCCCGGGACTAGCCTACGAGCAGTACTTC
TRBV7-2	.	TRBJ1-2	.	CASSLEVVLRGYGYTF	TGTGCCAGCAGCTTAGAGGTGGTGCTCCGGGGGTACGGCTACACCTTC
TRBV27	.	TRBJ2-2	many	CASSFRGGGVNTGELFF	TGTGCCAGCAGTTTCAGAGGCGGGGGCGTAAACACCGGGGAGCTGTTTTTT
TRBV18	.	TRBJ2-7	.	CASSPGTRTYEQYF	TGTGCCAGCTCACCGGGGACACGCACCTACGAGCAGTACTTC
TRBV6-1	.	TRBJ1-1	many	CASSEGGVATEAFF	TGTGCCAGCAGTGAAGGCGGGGTGGCCACTGAAGCTTTCTTT
TRBV6-1	TRBD1	TRBJ2-7	.	CASSEKWDRAFYEQYF	TGTGCCAGCAGTGAAAAGTGGGACAGGGCTTTTTACGAGCAGTACTTC
TRBV7-3	TRBD1	TRBJ1-3	.	CASSFTGASGNTICF	TGTGCCAGCAGTTTTACAGGGGCTTCTGGAAACACCATATGTTTT
TRBV7-2	.	TRBJ1-5	once	CASSLVADMSQPQHF	TGTGCCAGCAGCTTAGTTGCAGATATGAGTCAGCCCCAGCATTTT
TRBV10-3	TRBD2	TRBJ2-7	few	CAISESTGTSGREAFW	TGTGCCATCAGTGAGTCGACCGGGACTAGCGGGAGGGAGGCCTTTTGG
TRBV5-1	.	TRBJ2-7	.	CASSLLAPETSYEQYF	TGCGCCAGCAGCTTGTTAGCCCCCGAGACTTCCTACGAGCAGTACTTC
TRBV30	.	TRBJ1-2	few	CAWSVTRLYNYGYTF	TGTGCCTGGAGTGTAACACGGCTCTACAACTATGGCTACACCTTC
TRBV5-1	TRBD2	TRBJ2-2	.	CASSLDVAGGTGELFF	TGCGCCAGCAGCTTGGATGTAGCGGGAGGGACCGGGGAGCTGTTTTTT
TRBV9	.	TRBJ1-1	once	CASSTRFDTEAFF	TGTGCCAGCAGCACCCGTTTCGACACTGAAGCTTTCTTT
TRBV7-2	TRBD1	TRBJ1-5	.	CASSLRTGVSNQPQHF	TGTGCCAGCAGCTTAAGGACAGGGGTTAGCAATCAGCCCCAGCATTTT
TRBV21-1	.	TRBJ1-1	.	CASSNHEQGEGTEAFF	TGTGCCAGCAGCAACCACGAACAGGGCGAGGGAACTGAAGCTTTCTTT
TRBV4-1	.	TRBJ1-1	few	CASSQDRRNTEAFF	TGCGCCAGCAGCCAAGACAGGAGGAACACTGAAGCTTTCTTT
TRBV5-6	.	TRBJ1-1	.	CASSLLGRGGSTEAFF	TGTGCCAGCAGCTTGTTAGGCAGGGGCGGGAGCACTGAAGCTTTCTTT
TRBV2	TRBD1	TRBJ2-3	.	CASSEDRGYADTQYF	TGTGCCAGCAGTGAGGACAGGGGGTATGCAGATACGCAGTATTTT
TRBV4-3	.	TRBJ1-4	.	CASSQDASGGEKLFF	TGCGCCAGCAGCCAAGACGCGTCCGGCGGCGAAAAACTGTTTTTT
TRBV11-2	TRBD1	TRBJ2-7	once	CASSSYRGRAVHEQYF	TGTGCCAGCAGCTCCTACAGGGGCAGGGCGGTCCACGAGCAGTACTTC
TRBV2	.	TRBJ2-3	.	CASRPGQISTDTQYF	TGTGCCAGCAGGCCCGGACAGATTAGCACAGATACGCAGTATTTT
TRBV28	.	TRBJ2-2	few	CASRVQSNTGELFF	TGTGCCAGCAGGGTACAGTCGAACACCGGGGAGCTGTTTTTT
TRBV9	TRBD2	TRBJ2-1	.	CASSVLTGGGSYNEQFF	TGTGCCAGCAGCGTACTTACGGGCGGGGGCTCCTACAATGAGCAGTTCTTC
TRBV28	TRBD1	TRBJ1-4	.	CASTSPGTGGGGKLFF	TGTGCCAGCACATCTCCCGGGACAGGCGGTGGTGGAAAACTGTTTTTT
TRBV28	.	TRBJ2-7	.	CASQPMRTPPYEQYF	TGTGCCAGCCAACCGATGCGGACGCCACCCTACGAGCAGTACTTC
TRBV18	.	TRBJ1-4	.	CASSPTARDEKLFF	TGTGCCAGCTCACCTACCGCCAGGGACGAAAAACTGTTTTTT
TRBV2	.	TRBJ2-7	few	CASRELAYEQYF	TGTGCCAGCAGGGAGCTAGCCTACGAGCAGTACTTC
TRBV5-8	.	TRBJ1-5	.	CASSLQGNNQPQHF	TGTGCCAGCAGCTTGCAGGGGAATAATCAGCCCCAGCATTTT